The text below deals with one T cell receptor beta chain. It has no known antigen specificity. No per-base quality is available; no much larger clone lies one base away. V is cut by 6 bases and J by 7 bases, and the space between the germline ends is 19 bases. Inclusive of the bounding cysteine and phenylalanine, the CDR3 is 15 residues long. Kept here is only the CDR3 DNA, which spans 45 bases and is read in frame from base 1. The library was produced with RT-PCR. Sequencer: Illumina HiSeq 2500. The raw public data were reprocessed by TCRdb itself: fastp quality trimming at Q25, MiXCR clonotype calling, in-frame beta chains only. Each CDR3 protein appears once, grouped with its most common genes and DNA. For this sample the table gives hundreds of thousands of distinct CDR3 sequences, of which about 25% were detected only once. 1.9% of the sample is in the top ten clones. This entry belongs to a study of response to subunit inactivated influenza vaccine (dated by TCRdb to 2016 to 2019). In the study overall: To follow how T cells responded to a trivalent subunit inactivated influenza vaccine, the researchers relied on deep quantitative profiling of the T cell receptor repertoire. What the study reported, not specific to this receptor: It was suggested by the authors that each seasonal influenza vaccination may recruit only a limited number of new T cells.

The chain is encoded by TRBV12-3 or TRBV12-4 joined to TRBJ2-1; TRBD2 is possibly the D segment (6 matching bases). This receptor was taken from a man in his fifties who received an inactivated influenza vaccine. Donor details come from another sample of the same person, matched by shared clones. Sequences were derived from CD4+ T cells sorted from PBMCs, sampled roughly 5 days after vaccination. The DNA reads TGTGCCAGCAGCCAAAGGCGGGGCATGGGTAATGAGCAGTTCTTC. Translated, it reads CASSQRRGMGNEQFF.